Listed below are T cell receptor beta chains from one sample, sequenced in a study of identical twins. Via MiXCR, TCRdb re-called the 5' RACE reads, giving one row per CDR3 protein. The sample shows 250,000 to 350,000 distinct CDR3 sequences, just under 9.5% of them seen only once. These data also formed part of another study, on yellow fever vaccine responses in identical twins.

Sequencing input: CD8+ T cells sorted from blood. These receptors came from a woman between 18 and 30 years old in good health. Each CDR3 is given with its conserved first and last residue. The order of the fields is D gene, clone size, J gene, V gene, CDR3 DNA, CDR3 protein. A D gene is named only where the DNA matches it firmly. A clone size is listed for some rows: how often the clone was seen (once, few, many), or a class if it is expanded.

>-|-|TRBJ2-3|TRBV4-2
TGTGCCAGCAGCCAAGAGATAGGACTCACAGATACGCAGTATTTT
CASSQEIGLTDTQYF
>TRBD2|-|TRBJ2-2|TRBV7-6
TGTGCCAGCAGCCTTGGGATAGCGGGCACCGGGGAGCTGTTTTTT
CASSLGIAGTGELFF
>-|-|TRBJ1-5|TRBV12-3/TRBV12-4
TGTGCCAGCAGTTTATGGACAGTAGATAGCAATCAGCCCCAGCATTTT
CASSLWTVDSNQPQHF
>-|many|TRBJ2-1|TRBV12-3/TRBV12-4
TGTGCCAGCAGTTTTCCAGGGTTTTATGAGCAGTTCTTC
CASSFPGFYEQFF
>-|-|TRBJ2-1|TRBV6-2/TRBV6-3
TGTGCCAGCAGTTTACAGGAGTACAATGAGCAGTTCTTC
CASSLQEYNEQFF
>TRBD2|-|TRBJ2-6|TRBV3-1
TGTGCCAGCTGCCAAGCAAGCAGCAGCGGGGGGCTCCCTGGGGCCAACGTCCTGACTTTC
CASCQASSSGGLPGANVLTF
>TRBD2|-|TRBJ2-3|TRBV7-6
TGTGCCAGCAGCTTTAGCGGGTCCCTCACAGATACGCAGTATTTT
CASSFSGSLTDTQYF
>-|-|TRBJ2-5|TRBV5-4
TGTGCCAGCTCCGTCCTGGACCTACAAGAGACCCAGTACTTC
CASSVLDLQETQYF
>TRBD2|-|TRBJ2-5|TRBV20-1
TGCAGTGCTAGGGTAGCGGGGGACCCCCCAGAGACCCAGTACTTC
CSARVAGDPPETQYF
>-|few|TRBJ2-1|TRBV28
TGTGCCAGCAGTTTCCCGGGACTTCTCAATAACAATGAGCAGTTCTTC
CASSFPGLLNNNEQFF
>-|few|TRBJ1-1|TRBV27
TGTGCCAGCAGTTTCCGGGACCCATATACAGGGACTGAAGCTTTCTTT
CASSFRDPYTGTEAFF
>TRBD2|few|TRBJ2-3|TRBV10-2
TGCGCCAGCATTCTTACTAGCGGGGGCACAGATACGCAGTATTTT
CASILTSGGTDTQYF
>-|few|TRBJ2-1|TRBV24-1
TGTGCCACCAGTGATTTACAAGGGGGCAATGAGCAGTTCTTC
CATSDLQGGNEQFF
>-|many|TRBJ2-2|TRBV12-3/TRBV12-4
TGTGCCAGCAGCCCTACTCAGGGCTACTTCACCGGGGAGCTGTTTTTT
CASSPTQGYFTGELFF
>-|many|TRBJ2-2|TRBV12-3/TRBV12-4
TGTGCCAGCAGGGGGTCCGGGGAGCTGTTTTTT
CASRGSGELFF
>-|-|TRBJ2-7|TRBV7-9
TGTGCCAGCAGCTACCCCGAAGGAGCGCGGTACGAGCAGTACTTC
CASSYPEGARYEQYF
>-|few|TRBJ1-1|TRBV29-1
TGCAGCGTTGAAGGCCCTGAAGCTTTCTTT
CSVEGPEAFF
>-|many|TRBJ2-7|TRBV6-6
TGTGCCAGCACCCCTGGGGACTACGAGCAGTACTTC
CASTPGDYEQYF
>-|-|TRBJ2-7|TRBV23-1
TGCGCCAGCAGCCTCCGCCCCGAGCAGTACTTC
CASSLRPEQYF
>-|-|TRBJ2-7|TRBV18
TGTGCCAGCTCACAGGACGGACAGTCCGAGCAGTACTTC
CASSQDGQSEQYF
>TRBD2|few|TRBJ2-2|TRBV7-9
TGTGCCAGCAGCTTCCAGCGGGGGGCCCCGAACACCGGGGAGCTGTTTTTT
CASSFQRGAPNTGELFF
>-|few|TRBJ2-7|TRBV7-2
TGTGCCAGCAGCCCAGGTGGTGGGGCCTACGAGCAGTACTTC
CASSPGGGAYEQYF
>TRBD2|few|TRBJ2-3|TRBV4-2
TGTGCCAGCAGCCAGCGGGGGGACCCCACAGATACGCAGTATTTT
CASSQRGDPTDTQYF
>-|many|TRBJ2-7|TRBV3-1
TGTGCCAGCAGCCAAGCGGCTCACGAGCAGTACTTC
CASSQAAHEQYF
>TRBD2|few|TRBJ2-7|TRBV20-1
TGCAGTGCTGGACTAGCGGGAGGGCCCGCGCAGTACTTC
CSAGLAGGPAQYF
>TRBD2|few|TRBJ2-1|TRBV19
TGTGCCAGTAGTATTTTCGGAAGCGGGGGAAGCTCCTACAATGAGCAGTTCTTC
CASSIFGSGGSSYNEQFF